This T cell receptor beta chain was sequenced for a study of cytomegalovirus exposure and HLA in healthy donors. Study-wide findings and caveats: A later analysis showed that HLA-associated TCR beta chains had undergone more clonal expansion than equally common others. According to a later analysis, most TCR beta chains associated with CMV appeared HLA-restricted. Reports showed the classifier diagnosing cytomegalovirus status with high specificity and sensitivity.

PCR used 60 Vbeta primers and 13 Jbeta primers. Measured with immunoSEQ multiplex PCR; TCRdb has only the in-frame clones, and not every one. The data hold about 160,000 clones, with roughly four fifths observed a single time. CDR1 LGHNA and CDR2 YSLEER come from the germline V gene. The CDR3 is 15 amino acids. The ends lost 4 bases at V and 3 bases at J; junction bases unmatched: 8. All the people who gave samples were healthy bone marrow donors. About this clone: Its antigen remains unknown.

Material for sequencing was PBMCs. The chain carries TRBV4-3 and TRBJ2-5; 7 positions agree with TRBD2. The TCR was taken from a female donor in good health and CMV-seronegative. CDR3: CASSRHGLAEETQYF. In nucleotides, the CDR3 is TGCGCCAGCAGCCGACACGGGCTAGCGGAAGAGACCCAGTACTTC.